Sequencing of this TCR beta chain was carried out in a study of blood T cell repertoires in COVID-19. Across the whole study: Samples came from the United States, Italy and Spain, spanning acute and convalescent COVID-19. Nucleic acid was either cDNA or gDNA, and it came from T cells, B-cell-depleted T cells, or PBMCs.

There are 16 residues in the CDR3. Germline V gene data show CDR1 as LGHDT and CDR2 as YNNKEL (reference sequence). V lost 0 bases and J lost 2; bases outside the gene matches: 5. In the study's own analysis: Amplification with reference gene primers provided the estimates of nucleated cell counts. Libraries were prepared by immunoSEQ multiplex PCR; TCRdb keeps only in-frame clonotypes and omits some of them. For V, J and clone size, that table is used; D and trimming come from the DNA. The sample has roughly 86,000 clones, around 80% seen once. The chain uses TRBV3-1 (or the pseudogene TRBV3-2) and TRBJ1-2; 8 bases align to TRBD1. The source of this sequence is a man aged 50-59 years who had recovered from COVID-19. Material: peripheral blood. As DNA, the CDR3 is TGTGCCAGCAGCCAAGAGCGGACAGGGAACAACTATGGCTACACCTTC. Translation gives CASSQERTGNNYGYTF.